This TCR beta chain was obtained from a study of tumor-infiltrating lymphocytes in primary liver carcinoma. From 500 ng of total RNA, TCR beta-specific cDNA was reverse-transcribed using a constant-region primer. TCR beta libraries came from three nested multiplex PCR rounds using slightly modified ARM-PCR. Investigators reported that the first two PCR rounds, at 10 cycles each, used TRBV1-TRBV30 forward primers with a C-beta reverse primer. TCRdb ran MiXCR on the multiplex PCR reads and lists one entry per CDR3 protein. This sample has 320,000 or so distinct CDR3 sequences, with 60% to 80% found just once. About this clonotype itself: One end of the junction fails to match germline, which may point to a read error.

Unsorted whole blood supplied the RNA, and germline DNA was extracted too. CDR1 and CDR2 from the germline V gene are SGHNT and YYREEE (reference sequence). This CDR3 is built from 15 residues. This sequence joins TRBV5-4 and TRBJ1-1; perhaps TRBD1 as D (6 bases). The receptor was derived from a man aged 40-50 years with primary liver carcinoma and hepatitis B virus infection. Sequenced material: peripheral blood. The CDR3 is CTSSSRRGGRTEAFF. In DNA, the CDR3 is TGTACCAGCAGCTCCCGAAGAGGGGGAAGGACTGAAGCTTTCTTT.